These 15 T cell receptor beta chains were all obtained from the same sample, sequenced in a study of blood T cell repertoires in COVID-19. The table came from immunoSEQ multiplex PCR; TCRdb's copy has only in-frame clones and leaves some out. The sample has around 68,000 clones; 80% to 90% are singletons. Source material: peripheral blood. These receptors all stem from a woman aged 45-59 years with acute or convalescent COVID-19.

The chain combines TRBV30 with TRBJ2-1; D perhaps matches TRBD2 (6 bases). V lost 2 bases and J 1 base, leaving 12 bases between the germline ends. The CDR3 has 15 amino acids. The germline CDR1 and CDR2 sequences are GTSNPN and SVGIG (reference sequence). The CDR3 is CAWSTHGRSYNEQFF. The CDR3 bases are TGTGCCTGGAGTACCCACGGGAGATCCTACAATGAGCAGTTCTTC.

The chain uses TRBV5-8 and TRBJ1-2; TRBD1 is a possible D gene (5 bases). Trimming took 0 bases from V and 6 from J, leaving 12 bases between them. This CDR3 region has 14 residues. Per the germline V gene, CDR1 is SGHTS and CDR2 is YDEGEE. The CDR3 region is CASSLDRGFDGYTF. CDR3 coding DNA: TGTGCCAGCAGCTTGGATCGGGGGTTCGATGGCTACACCTTC.

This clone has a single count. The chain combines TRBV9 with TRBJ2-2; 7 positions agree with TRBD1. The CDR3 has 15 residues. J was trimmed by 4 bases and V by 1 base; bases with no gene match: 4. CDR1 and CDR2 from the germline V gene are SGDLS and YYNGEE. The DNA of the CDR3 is TGTGCCAGCAGCGTAACAGGGGCCTCCACCGGGGAGCTGTTTTTT. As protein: CASSVTGASTGELFF.

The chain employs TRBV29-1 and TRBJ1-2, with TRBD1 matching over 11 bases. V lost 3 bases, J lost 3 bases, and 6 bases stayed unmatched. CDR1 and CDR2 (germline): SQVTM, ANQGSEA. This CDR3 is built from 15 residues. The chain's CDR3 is CSVEGQGDRDYGYTF. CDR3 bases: TGCAGCGTTGAGGGACAGGGGGACCGTGACTATGGCTACACCTTC.

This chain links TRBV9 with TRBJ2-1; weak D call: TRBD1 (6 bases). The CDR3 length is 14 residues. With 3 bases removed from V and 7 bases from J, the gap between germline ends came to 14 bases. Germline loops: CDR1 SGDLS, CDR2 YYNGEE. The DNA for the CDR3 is TGTGCCAGCAGCGCCAGACAGGCGGCTAATGAGCAGTTCTTC. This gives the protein CASSARQAANEQFF.

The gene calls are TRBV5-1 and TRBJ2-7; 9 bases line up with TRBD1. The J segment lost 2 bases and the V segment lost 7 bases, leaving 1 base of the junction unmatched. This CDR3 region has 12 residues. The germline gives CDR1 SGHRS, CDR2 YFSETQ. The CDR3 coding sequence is TGCGCCAGCTGGGACAGGGCCTACGAGCAGTACTTC. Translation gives CASWDRAYEQYF. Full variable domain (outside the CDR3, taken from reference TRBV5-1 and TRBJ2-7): KAGVTQTPRYLIKTRGQQVTLSCSPISGHRSVSWYQQTPGQGLQFLFEYFSETQRNKGNFPGRFSGRQFSNSRSEMNVSTLELGDSALYLCASWDRAYEQYFGPGTRLTVT.

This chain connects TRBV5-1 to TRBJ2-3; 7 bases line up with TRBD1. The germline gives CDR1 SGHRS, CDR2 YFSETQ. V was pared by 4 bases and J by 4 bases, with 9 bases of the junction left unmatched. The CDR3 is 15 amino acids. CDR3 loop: CASSIGGAISDTQYF. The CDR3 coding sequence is TGCGCCAGCAGCATAGGGGGCGCAATCTCAGATACGCAGTATTTT.

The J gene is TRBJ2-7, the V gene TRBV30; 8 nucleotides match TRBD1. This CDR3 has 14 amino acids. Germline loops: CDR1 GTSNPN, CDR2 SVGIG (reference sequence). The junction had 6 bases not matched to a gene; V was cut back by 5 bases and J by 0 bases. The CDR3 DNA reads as TGTGCCTGGGCAGGGGGCTCAAGCTCCTACGAGCAGTACTTC. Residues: CAWAGGSSSYEQYF.

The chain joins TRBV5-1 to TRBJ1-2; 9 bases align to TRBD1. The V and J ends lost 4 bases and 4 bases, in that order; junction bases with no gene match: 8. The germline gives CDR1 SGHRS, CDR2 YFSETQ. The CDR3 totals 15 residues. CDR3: CASSPGTGGAYGYTF. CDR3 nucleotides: TGCGCCAGCAGCCCCGGCACAGGGGGCGCCTATGGCTACACCTTC.

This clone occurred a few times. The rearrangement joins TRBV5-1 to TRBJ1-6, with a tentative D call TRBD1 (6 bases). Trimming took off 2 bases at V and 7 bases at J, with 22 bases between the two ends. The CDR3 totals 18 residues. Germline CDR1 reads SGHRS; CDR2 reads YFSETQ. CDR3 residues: CASSFSPLGGGTNSPLHF. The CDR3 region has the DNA TGCGCCAGCAGCTTTTCTCCGTTAGGGGGGGGGACCAATTCACCCCTCCACTTT. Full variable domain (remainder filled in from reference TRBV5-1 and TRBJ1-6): KAGVTQTPRYLIKTRGQQVTLSCSPISGHRSVSWYQQTPGQGLQFLFEYFSETQRNKGNFPGRFSGRQFSNSRSEMNVSTLELGDSALYLCASSFSPLGGGTNSPLHFGNGTRLTVT.

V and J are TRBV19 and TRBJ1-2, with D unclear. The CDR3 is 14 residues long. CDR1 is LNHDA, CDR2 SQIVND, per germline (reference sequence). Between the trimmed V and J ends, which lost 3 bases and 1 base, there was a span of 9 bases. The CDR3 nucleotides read TGTGCCAGTAGTATCTGGGCCCGTAACTATGGCTACACCTTC. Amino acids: CASSIWARNYGYTF.

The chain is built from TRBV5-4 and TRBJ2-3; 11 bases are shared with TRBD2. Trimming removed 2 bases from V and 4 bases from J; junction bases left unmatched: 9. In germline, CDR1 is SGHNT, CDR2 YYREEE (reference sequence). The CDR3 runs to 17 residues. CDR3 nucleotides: TGTGCCAGCAGCTTCTTTAGCGGGGGGGCCGTATCAGATACGCAGTATTTT. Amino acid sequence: CASSFFSGGAVSDTQYF.

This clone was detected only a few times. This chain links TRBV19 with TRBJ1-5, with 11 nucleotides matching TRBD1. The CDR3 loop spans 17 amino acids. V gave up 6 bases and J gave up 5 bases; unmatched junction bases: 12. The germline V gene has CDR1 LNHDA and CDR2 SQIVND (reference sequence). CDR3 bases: TGTGCCAGTAGCTCCGGGACAGGGGGTGTGGGCGATCAGCCCCAGCATTTT. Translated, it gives CASSSGTGGVGDQPQHF.

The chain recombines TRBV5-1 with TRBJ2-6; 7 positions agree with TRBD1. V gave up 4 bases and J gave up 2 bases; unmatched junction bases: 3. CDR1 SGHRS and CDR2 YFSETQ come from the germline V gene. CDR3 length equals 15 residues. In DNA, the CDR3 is TGCGCCAGCAGCGACGGGACAGCTGGGGCCAACGTCCTGACTTTC. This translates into CASSDGTAGANVLTF.

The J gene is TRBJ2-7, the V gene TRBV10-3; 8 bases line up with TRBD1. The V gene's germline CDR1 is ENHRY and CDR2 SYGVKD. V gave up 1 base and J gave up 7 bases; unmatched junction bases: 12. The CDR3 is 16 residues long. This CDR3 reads CAISEFSSGGSGEQYF. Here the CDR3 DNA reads TGTGCCATCAGTGAGTTTTCTTCAGGGGGCTCAGGGGAGCAGTACTTC.